One and the same sample provided the 19 T cell receptor beta chains below, sequenced in a study of blood T cell repertoires in COVID-19. TCRdb's copy holds only in-frame clones and misses some; the assay was immunoSEQ multiplex PCR. The profile covers over 60,000 clones, with about 88% appearing a single time and around 2.5% taken by the ten largest. The sequencing input was peripheral blood. The receptors derive from a man in his sixties or seventies with active or convalescent COVID-19.

This clone was counted once. The chain carries TRBV3-1 (or the pseudogene TRBV3-2) and TRBJ1-3; D not resolved. From germline, CDR1 is LGHDT and CDR2 YNNKEL (reference sequence). CDR3 length: 16 amino acids. V was shortened by 1 base and J by 0 bases, with 10 bases between the two germline ends. The CDR3 nucleotides read TGTGCCAGCAGCCAAGGAAATCCCAGCTCTGGAAACACCATATATTTT. Its protein is CASSQGNPSSGNTIYF.

The chain recombines TRBV6-5 with TRBJ1-6; D perhaps matches TRBD1 (6 bases). In germline, CDR1 is MNHEY, CDR2 SVGAGI. Trimming cost V 7 bases and J 10 bases, with 17 bases left between them. The CDR3 is 14 residues long. DNA of the CDR3: TGTGCCAGCACGGGACGGGGGGCGGGCTCACCCCTCCACTTT. It specifies CASTGRGAGSPLHF.

This rearrangement joins TRBV10-2 to TRBJ2-7; TRBD2 aligns across 11 bases. The germline gives CDR1 WSHSY, CDR2 SAAADI. Trimming removed 8 bases from V and 3 bases from J; junction bases left unmatched: 6. The length of the CDR3 is 14 residues. CDR3 region: CASVAGTSGYEQYF. The CDR3 nucleotides read TGCGCCAGCGTGGCCGGGACTAGCGGCTACGAGCAGTACTTC.

CDR3 protein: CASYPGTGGFYGYTF. The CDR3 DNA reads as TGCGCCAGCTACCCCGGGACAGGGGGCTTCTATGGCTACACCTTC. The genes are TRBV10-2 and TRBJ1-2; 12 bases match TRBD1. This CDR3 has 15 residues. V gave up 8 bases and J gave up 4 bases; unmatched junction bases: 8. The V gene's germline CDR1 is WSHSY and CDR2 SAAADI.

The chain combines TRBV5-1 with TRBJ2-7, with 10 nucleotides matching TRBD1. Germline values: CDR1 SGHRS, CDR2 YFSETQ. The CDR3 is 14 amino acids. With V trimmed by 6 bases and J by 2 bases, 5 bases remained unmatched. This chain's CDR3 is CASTLGTGAYEQYF. The DNA of the CDR3 is TGCGCCAGCACCCTAGGGACAGGGGCCTACGAGCAGTACTTC. Combining the CDR3 with reference TRBV5-1 and TRBJ2-7 gives the whole variable domain KAGVTQTPRYLIKTRGQQVTLSCSPISGHRSVSWYQQTPGQGLQFLFEYFSETQRNKGNFPGRFSGRQFSNSRSEMNVSTLELGDSALYLCASTLGTGAYEQYFGPGTRLTVT.

This chain links TRBV9 with TRBJ1-1; 10 bases are a match to TRBD1. The junction had 14 bases not matched to a gene; V was cut back by 4 bases and J by 5 bases. The germline gives CDR1 SGDLS, CDR2 YYNGEE. The CDR3 is 17 amino acids. Here the CDR3 reads CASSIGGQGTVGTEAFF. CDR3 sequence (DNA): TGTGCCAGCAGCATTGGGGGACAGGGGACAGTCGGAACTGAAGCTTTCTTT.

The rearrangement uses TRBV1 and TRBJ2-6; the tabulated D call, TRBD1, remains unverified against the DNA. TRBV1 is a known pseudogene. The CDR3 spans 20 residues. CDR3 DNA: TGCACCAGCAGCCAAGATCTTGAAGGGACACGAAGCTCTGGGGCCAACGTCCTGACTTTC. Protein: CTSSQDLEGTRSSGANVLTF.

V usage is TRBV19 and J usage is TRBJ2-5, with D perhaps TRBD2 (6 bases). Germline V gene data show CDR1 as LNHDA and CDR2 as SQIVND (reference sequence). V lost 5 bases and J 1 base, leaving 11 bases between the germline ends. The CDR3 contains 14 residues. CDR3 protein: CASSLRDFQETQYF. In DNA, the CDR3 is TGTGCCAGTAGTCTCAGGGACTTCCAAGAGACCCAGTACTTC.

As to this clone: The germline gene is not matched at one end of the junction; a read error may be the cause. The CDR3: CARSEEWTTGEQYF. Written as DNA, the CDR3 is TGTGCCAGGAGCGAGGAGTGGACGACGGGAGAGCAGTACTTC. The chain combines TRBV30 with TRBJ2-7; maybe TRBD2 (5 bases). From germline, CDR1 is GTSNPN and CDR2 SVGIG (reference sequence). This CDR3 spans 14 amino acids.

The CDR3 spells CASSWRRIGGEQYF. The CDR3, as DNA: TGTGCCAGCAGCTGGCGGCGAATCGGGGGGGAGCAGTACTTC. The gene calls are TRBV5-8 and TRBJ2-7; TRBD2 agrees at 7 bases. From germline, CDR1 is SGHTS and CDR2 YDEGEE. The junction had 10 bases not matched to a gene; V was cut back by 3 bases and J by 7 bases. This CDR3 has 14 amino acids.

The rearrangement uses TRBV18 and TRBJ1-3, with 7 bases fitting TRBD1. This CDR3 contains 16 residues. Germline V gives CDR1 KGHSH, CDR2 LQKENI. Trimming cost V 3 bases and J 2 bases; bases outside gene matches: 7. The CDR3 region is CASSPGQSNPGNTIYF. CDR3 DNA sequence: TGTGCCAGCTCACCGGGACAGAGTAATCCTGGAAACACCATATATTTT.

The CDR3 here is CASSLQGRSEAFF. The CDR3 nucleotides are TGTGCCAGCAGCTTACAGGGGCGGTCTGAAGCTTTCTTT. The V gene is TRBV7-3, the J gene TRBJ1-1, with D maybe TRBD1 (6 bases). CDR3 length equals 13 residues. V lost 2 bases and J lost 6, with 10 bases in between. CDR1 is SGHTA and CDR2 is FQGTGA in the germline V gene. The variable domain in full, completed from reference TRBV7-3 and TRBJ1-1, reads GAGVSQTPSNKVTEKGKYVELRCDPISGHTALYWYRQSLGQGPEFLIYFQGTGAADDSGLPNDRFFAVRPEGSVSTLKIQRTERGDSAVYLCASSLQGRSEAFFGQGTRLTVV.

The rearrangement uses TRBV29-1 and TRBJ1-5; the D is unclear. CDR1 is SQVTM, CDR2 ANQGSEA, per germline. This CDR3 is 13 amino acids long. V lost 6 bases and J 3 bases, leaving 12 bases between the germline ends. The CDR3 loop is CSVRSSNNQPQHF. The CDR3 bases are TGCAGCGTGAGGTCCTCGAACAATCAGCCCCAGCATTTT.

The V call is TRBV18, the J call TRBJ2-5; D gene ambiguous. V was pared by 1 base and J by 7 bases, with 7 bases between. The CDR3 extends over 12 amino acids. The germline V gene has CDR1 KGHSH and CDR2 LQKENI. In DNA form, the CDR3 reads TGTGCCAGCTCACCACAGACGGGGACCCAGTACTTC. This sequence encodes CASSPQTGTQYF.

The chain combines TRBV5-1 with TRBJ2-3; D is unclear. Germline V gives CDR1 SGHRS, CDR2 YFSETQ. The CDR3 is made up of 15 amino acids. Trimming removed 0 bases at V and 5 bases at J, with 13 bases between. The CDR3 reads CASSLDFPLGDTQYF. CDR3 in DNA: TGCGCCAGCAGCTTGGACTTTCCCCTCGGAGATACGCAGTATTTT.

The rearrangement links TRBV19 to TRBJ1-2; 8 nucleotides line up with TRBD1. Germline V gene lookup returns CDR1 LNHDA and CDR2 SQIVND (reference sequence). This CDR3 is 15 amino acids long. The V gene end was trimmed by 5 bases and the J gene end by 3 bases; junction bases not matched to a gene: 8. The CDR3 region is CASSGGQANDYGYTF. For the CDR3, the DNA is TGTGCCAGTAGTGGGGGACAGGCTAATGACTATGGCTACACCTTC. The entire variable domain, with the rest obtained from reference TRBV19 and TRBJ1-2, is as follows: DGGITQSPKYLFRKEGQNVTLSCEQNLNHDAMYWYRQDPGQGLRLIYYSQIVNDFQKGDIAEGYSVSREKKESFPLTVTSAQKNPTAFYLCASSGGQANDYGYTFGSGTRLTVV.

The gene calls are TRBV19 and TRBJ2-3, with D uncertain. The V and J ends lost 2 bases and 1 base respectively, with 10 bases between them. Germline V gene lookup returns CDR1 LNHDA and CDR2 SQIVND (reference sequence). The length of the CDR3 is 15 residues. The DNA of the CDR3 is TGTGCCAGTAGTATACGCTTAAGCGGCACAGATACGCAGTATTTT. This encodes CASSIRLSGTDTQYF.

This clone has just one count. The CDR3 spells CASSLFLRQPAYNEQFF. The CDR3 region has the DNA TGTGCCAGCAGTTTATTCTTAAGACAACCCGCTTACAATGAGCAGTTCTTC. V usage is TRBV28 and J usage is TRBJ2-1; D is ambiguous. The ends were cut back, 1 base at V and 4 bases at J, with 17 bases in the middle. The CDR3 has 17 amino acids. Germline V CDR1 and CDR2: MDHEN, SYDVKM.

The gene calls are TRBV29-1 and TRBJ1-1, with 11 positions matching TRBD1. Germline loops: CDR1 SQVTM, CDR2 ANQGSEA. This CDR3 spans 13 amino acids. With V trimmed by 4 bases and J by 4 bases, 2 bases remained unmatched. The CDR3: CSVGTGGLTEAFF. CDR3 nucleotides: TGCAGCGTTGGGACAGGGGGCCTCACTGAAGCTTTCTTT.